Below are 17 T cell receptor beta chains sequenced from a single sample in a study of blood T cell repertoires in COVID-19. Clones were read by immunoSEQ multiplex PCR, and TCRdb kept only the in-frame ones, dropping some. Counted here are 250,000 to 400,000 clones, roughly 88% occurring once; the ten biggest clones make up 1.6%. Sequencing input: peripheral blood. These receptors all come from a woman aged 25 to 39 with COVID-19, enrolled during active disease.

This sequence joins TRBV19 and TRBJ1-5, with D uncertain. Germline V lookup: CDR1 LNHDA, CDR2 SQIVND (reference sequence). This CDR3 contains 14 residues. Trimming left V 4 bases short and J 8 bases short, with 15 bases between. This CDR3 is CASSNGGDREPQHF. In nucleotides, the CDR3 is TGTGCCAGTAGTAACGGTGGTGATCGGGAGCCCCAGCATTTT.

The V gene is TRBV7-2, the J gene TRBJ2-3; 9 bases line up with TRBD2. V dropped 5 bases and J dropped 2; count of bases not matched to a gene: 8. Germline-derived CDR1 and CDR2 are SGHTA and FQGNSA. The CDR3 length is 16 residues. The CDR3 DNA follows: TGTGCCAGCAGCCCTATAGGGACTAGCATCACAGATACGCAGTATTTT. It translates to CASSPIGTSITDTQYF.

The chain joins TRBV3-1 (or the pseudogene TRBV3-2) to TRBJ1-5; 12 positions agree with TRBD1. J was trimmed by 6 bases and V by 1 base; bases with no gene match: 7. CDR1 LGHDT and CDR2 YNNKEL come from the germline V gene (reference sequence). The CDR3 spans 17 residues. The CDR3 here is CASSQGLGTGGSQPQHF. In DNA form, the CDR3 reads TGTGCCAGCAGCCAAGGTCTCGGGACAGGGGGCAGTCAGCCCCAGCATTTT.

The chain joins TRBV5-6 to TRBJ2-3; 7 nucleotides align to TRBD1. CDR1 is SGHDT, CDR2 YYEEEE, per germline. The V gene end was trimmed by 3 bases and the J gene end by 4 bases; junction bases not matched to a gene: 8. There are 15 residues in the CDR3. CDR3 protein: CASSWVQGNADTQYF. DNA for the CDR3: TGTGCCAGCAGCTGGGTACAGGGGAATGCAGATACGCAGTATTTT. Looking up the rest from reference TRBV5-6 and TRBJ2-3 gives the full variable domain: DAGVTQSPTHLIKTRGQQVTLRCSPKSGHDTVSWYQQALGQGPQFIFQYYEEEERQRGNFPDRFSGHQFPNYSSELNVNALLLGDSALYLCASSWVQGNADTQYFGPGTRLTVL.

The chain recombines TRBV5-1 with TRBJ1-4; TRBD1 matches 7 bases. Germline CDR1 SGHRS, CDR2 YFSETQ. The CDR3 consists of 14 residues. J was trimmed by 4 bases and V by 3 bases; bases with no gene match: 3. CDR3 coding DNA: TGCGCCAGCAGCTCGGGACAGAATAATGAAAAACTGTTTTTT. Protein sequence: CASSSGQNNEKLFF. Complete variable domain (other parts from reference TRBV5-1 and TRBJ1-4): KAGVTQTPRYLIKTRGQQVTLSCSPISGHRSVSWYQQTPGQGLQFLFEYFSETQRNKGNFPGRFSGRQFSNSRSEMNVSTLELGDSALYLCASSSGQNNEKLFFGSGTQLSVL.

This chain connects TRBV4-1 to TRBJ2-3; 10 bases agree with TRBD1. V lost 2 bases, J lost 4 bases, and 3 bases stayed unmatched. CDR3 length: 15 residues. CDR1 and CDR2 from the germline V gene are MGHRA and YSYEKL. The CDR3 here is CASSQRQGAPDTQYF. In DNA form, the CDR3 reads TGCGCCAGCAGCCAAAGACAGGGGGCCCCAGATACGCAGTATTTT.

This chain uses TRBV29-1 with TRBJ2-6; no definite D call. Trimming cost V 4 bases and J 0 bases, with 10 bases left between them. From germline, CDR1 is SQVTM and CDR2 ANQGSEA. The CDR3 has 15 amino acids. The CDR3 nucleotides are TGCAGCGTTGCCCCCGGGTACTCTGGGGCCAACGTCCTGACTTTC. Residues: CSVAPGYSGANVLTF. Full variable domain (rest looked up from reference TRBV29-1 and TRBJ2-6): SAVISQKPSRDICQRGTSLTIQCQVDSQVTMMFWYRQQPGQSLTLIATANQGSEATYESGFVIDKFPISRPNLTFSTLTVSNMSPEDSSIYLCSVAPGYSGANVLTFGAGSRLTVL.

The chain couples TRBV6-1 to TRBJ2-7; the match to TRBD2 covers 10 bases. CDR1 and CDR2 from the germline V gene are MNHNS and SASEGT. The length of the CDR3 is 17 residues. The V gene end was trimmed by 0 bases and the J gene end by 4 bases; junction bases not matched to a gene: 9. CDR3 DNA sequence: TGTGCCAGCAGTGAAGCGGAGAGGGTAGCGGGGGGTTACGAGCAGTACGTC. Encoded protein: CASSEAERVAGGYEQYV.

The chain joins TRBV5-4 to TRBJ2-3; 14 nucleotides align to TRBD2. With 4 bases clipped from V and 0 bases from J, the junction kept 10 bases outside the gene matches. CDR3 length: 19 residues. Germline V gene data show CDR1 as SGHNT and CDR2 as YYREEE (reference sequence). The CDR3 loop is CASSPRTSGGFSSTDTQYF. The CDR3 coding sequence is TGTGCCAGCAGCCCACGGACTAGCGGGGGGTTCTCTAGCACAGATACGCAGTATTTT. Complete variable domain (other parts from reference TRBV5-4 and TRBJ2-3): ETGVTQSPTHLIKTRGQQVTLRCSSQSGHNTVSWYQQALGQGPQFIFQYYREEENGRGNFPPRFSGLQFPNYSSELNVNALELDDSALYLCASSPRTSGGFSSTDTQYFGPGTRLTVL.

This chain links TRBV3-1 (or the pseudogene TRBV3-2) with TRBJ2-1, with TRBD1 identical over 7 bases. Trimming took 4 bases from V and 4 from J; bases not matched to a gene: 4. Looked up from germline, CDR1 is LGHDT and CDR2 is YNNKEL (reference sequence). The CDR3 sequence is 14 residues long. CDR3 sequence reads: CASSRGTAYNEQFF. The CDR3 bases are TGTGCCAGCAGCCGGGGGACAGCTTACAATGAGCAGTTCTTC.

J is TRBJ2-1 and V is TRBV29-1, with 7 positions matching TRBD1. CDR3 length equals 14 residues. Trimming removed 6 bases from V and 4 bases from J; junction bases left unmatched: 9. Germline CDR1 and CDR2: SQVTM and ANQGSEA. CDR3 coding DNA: TGCAGCGTGTGGACAGGTGATGCTTACAATGAGCAGTTCTTC. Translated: CSVWTGDAYNEQFF.

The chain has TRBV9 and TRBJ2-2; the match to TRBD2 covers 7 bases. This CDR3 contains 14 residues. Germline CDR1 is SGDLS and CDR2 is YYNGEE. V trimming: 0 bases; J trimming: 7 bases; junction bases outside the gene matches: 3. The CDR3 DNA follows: TGTGCCAGCAGCGTAGGACTAGCTGACGGGGAGCTGTTTTTT. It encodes CASSVGLADGELFF.

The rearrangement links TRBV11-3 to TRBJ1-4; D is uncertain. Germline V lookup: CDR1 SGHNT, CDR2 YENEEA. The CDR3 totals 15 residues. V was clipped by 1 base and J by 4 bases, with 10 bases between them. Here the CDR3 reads CASSLASRVNEKLFF. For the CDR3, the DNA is TGTGCCAGCAGCTTAGCCAGCCGGGTTAATGAAAAACTGTTTTTT.

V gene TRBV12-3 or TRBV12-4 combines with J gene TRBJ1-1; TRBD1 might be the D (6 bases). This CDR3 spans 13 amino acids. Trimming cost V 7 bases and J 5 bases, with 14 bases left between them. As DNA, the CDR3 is TGTGCCAGCAAAACAGGGACGGGGACTGAAGCTTTCTTT. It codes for CASKTGTGTEAFF.

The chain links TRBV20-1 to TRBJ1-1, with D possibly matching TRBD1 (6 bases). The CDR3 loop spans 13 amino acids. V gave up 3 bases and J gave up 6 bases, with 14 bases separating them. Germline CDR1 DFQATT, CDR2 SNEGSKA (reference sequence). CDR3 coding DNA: TGCAGTGCTAGTCGCCAGGGGTCCCCTGAAGCTTTCTTT. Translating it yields CSASRQGSPEAFF.

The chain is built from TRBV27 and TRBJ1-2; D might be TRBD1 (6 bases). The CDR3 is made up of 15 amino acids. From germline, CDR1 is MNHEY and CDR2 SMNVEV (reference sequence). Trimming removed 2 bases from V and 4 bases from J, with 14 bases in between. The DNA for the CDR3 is TGTGCCAGCAGTTTAGGTCAGGGGCCTGGCTATGGCTACACCTTC. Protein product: CASSLGQGPGYGYTF.

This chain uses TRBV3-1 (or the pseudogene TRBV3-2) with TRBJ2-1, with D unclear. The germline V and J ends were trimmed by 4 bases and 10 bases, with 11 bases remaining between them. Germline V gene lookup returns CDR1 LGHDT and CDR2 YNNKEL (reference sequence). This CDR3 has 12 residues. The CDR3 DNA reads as TGTGCCAGCAGCCTTCCTTACGGGGAGCAGTTCTTC. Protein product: CASSLPYGEQFF.